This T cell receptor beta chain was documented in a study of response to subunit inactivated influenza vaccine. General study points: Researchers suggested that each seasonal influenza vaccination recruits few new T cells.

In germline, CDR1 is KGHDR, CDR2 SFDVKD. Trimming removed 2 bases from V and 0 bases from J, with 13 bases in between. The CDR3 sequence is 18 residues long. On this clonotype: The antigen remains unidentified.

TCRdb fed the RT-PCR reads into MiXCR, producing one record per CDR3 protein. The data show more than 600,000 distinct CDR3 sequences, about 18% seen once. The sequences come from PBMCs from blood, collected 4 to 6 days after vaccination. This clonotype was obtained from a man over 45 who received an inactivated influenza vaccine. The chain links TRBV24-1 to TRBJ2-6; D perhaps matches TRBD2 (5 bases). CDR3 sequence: CATSDSPGEGSGANVLTF. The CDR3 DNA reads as TGTGCCACCAGTGATTCCCCAGGTGAGGGCTCTGGGGCCAACGTCCTGACTTTC.